These 21 T cell receptor beta chains share one sample of origin, sequenced in a study of liver allograft versus peripheral blood T cells. Whole-study context: The study compared liver allograft T cell receptor repertoires against peripheral blood repertoires of liver transplant recipients.

TCRdb passed the reads through MiXCR, listing each CDR3 protein once. The data show 1,500 to 2,000 distinct CDR3 sequences, with 16% seen just once and 14% to 15% held by the top ten. The receptors here all came from a human patient who had a liver transplant. Some T cells may be the graft donor's.

The chain is built from TRBV29-1 and TRBJ1-2, with 10 bases identical to TRBD1. J gave up 6 bases and V 6 bases, and 13 bases lay outside the gene matches. This CDR3 is 15 amino acids long. Per the germline V gene, CDR1 is SQVTM and CDR2 is ANQGSEA. CDR3 nucleotides: TGCAGCGTCGTCTCGGCAGACAGGGGGCTGGATGGCTACACCTTC. Amino acid sequence: CSVVSADRGLDGYTF.

This clonotype is judged large. The chain is built from TRBV6-5 and TRBJ1-2, with 8 bases that match TRBD1. With V trimmed by 6 bases and J by 6 bases, 6 bases remained unmatched. The CDR3 contains 13 residues. The germline V gene encodes CDR1 MNHEY and CDR2 SVGAGI. This CDR3 is CASSRRGLDGYTF. The CDR3 DNA sequence: TGTGCCAGCAGCCGCAGGGGGCTGGATGGCTACACCTTC.

Judged by abundance, this clonotype is medium-sized. The gene calls are TRBV5-6 and TRBJ1-2, with 8 bases lining up with TRBD1. The germline V gene has CDR1 SGHDT and CDR2 YYEEEE. J was trimmed by 8 bases and V by 0 bases; bases with no gene match: 6. The CDR3 extends over 14 amino acids. CDR3: CASSLVGQGGGYTF. CDR3 in DNA: TGTGCCAGCAGCTTGGTCGGACAGGGTGGCGGCTACACCTTC.

The chain employs TRBV14 and TRBJ2-1; 12 nucleotides match TRBD1. In germline, CDR1 is SGHDN, CDR2 FVKESK. The trim removed 4 bases at V and 15 bases at J, leaving 10 bases unmatched. The CDR3 extends over 14 amino acids. CDR3: CASSRDRGLAASFF. The CDR3 DNA follows: TGTGCCAGCAGCCGGGACAGGGGGCTAGCGGCGTCGTTCTTC.

The chain links TRBV2 to TRBJ2-7; TRBD1 matches at 8 bases. J gave up 12 bases and V 3 bases, and 13 bases lay outside the gene matches. Germline values: CDR1 SNHLY, CDR2 FYNNEI. The CDR3 sequence is 14 residues long. The CDR3 protein is CASSEDGQGNRWYV. DNA for the CDR3: TGTGCCAGCAGTGAGGACGGACAGGGAAATCGGTGGTACGTC.

By frequency in the sample, this clonotype is medium-sized. This chain joins TRBV12-3 or TRBV12-4 and TRBJ2-2; 7 positions agree with TRBD1. The CDR3 sequence is 16 residues long. The junction had 12 bases not matched to a gene; V was cut back by 6 bases and J by 5 bases. CDR3 protein: CASRLRDRGRTGELFF. As DNA, the CDR3 is TGTGCCAGCAGGTTACGGGACAGAGGACGGACCGGGGAGCTGTTTTTT.

This chain uses TRBV12-3 or TRBV12-4 with TRBJ2-4; D is possibly TRBD1 (6 bases). Trimming stripped 3 bases from V and 1 base from J, with 10 bases between. This CDR3 region has 15 residues. The DNA for the CDR3 is TGTGCCAGCAGTTTCTCCCAGGGGGCCAAAAACATTCAGTACTTC. Protein: CASSFSQGAKNIQYF.

This clonotype occurred once. The germline gene is not matched at one end of the junction; a read error may be the cause. The rearrangement uses TRBV30 and TRBJ2-5; D gene ambiguous. This CDR3 has 12 residues. Germline V CDR1 and CDR2: GTSNPN, SVGIG (reference sequence). The CDR3 is CARSISTETQYF. For the CDR3, the DNA is TGTGCCAGGAGTATCTCGACGGAGACCCAGTACTTC.

In this sample, this clonotype turned up a few times. The genes are TRBV19 and TRBJ2-6; D remains unclear. Trimming took off 5 bases at V and 0 bases at J, with 11 bases between the two ends. There are 16 residues in the CDR3. Germline values: CDR1 LNHDA, CDR2 SQIVND (reference sequence). CDR3 coding DNA: TGTGCCAGTAGTTTCTACGGGTTCTCTGGGGCCAACGTCCTGACTTTC. This encodes CASSFYGFSGANVLTF.

This clonotype is deemed medium-sized. The chain links TRBV20-1 to TRBJ1-5; possibly TRBD1 for D (5 bases). Germline CDR1 and CDR2: DFQATT and SNEGSKA (reference sequence). CDR3 length: 14 residues. V was clipped by 5 bases and J by 1 base, with 12 bases between them. CDR3 sequence reads: CSARDAASNQPQHF. The CDR3 DNA reads TGCAGTGCTCGGGACGCAGCGAGCAATCAGCCCCAGCATTTT.

This clonotype is medium-sized. The chain uses TRBV6-6 and TRBJ2-2; D remains ambiguous. The CDR3 consists of 17 residues. In germline, CDR1 is MNHNY, CDR2 SVGAGI (reference sequence). Trimming took off 1 base at V and 0 bases at J, with 12 bases between the two ends. CDR3 loop: CASSYLQSPTNTGELFF. In nucleotides, the CDR3 is TGTGCCAGCAGTTACTTACAGAGTCCTACGAACACCGGGGAGCTGTTTTTT.

This clonotype was found a few times. The rearrangement joins TRBV11-2 to TRBJ1-3, with D perhaps TRBD1 (5 bases). Germline V gene data show CDR1 as SGHAT and CDR2 as FQNNGV. CDR3 length: 15 amino acids. Trimming stripped 4 bases from V and 0 bases from J, with 10 bases between. Here the CDR3 DNA reads TGTGCCAGCAGCTCCGACAGAATCTCTGGAAACACCATATATTTT. Amino acids: CASSSDRISGNTIYF.

By proportion, this clonotype is medium-sized (0.01 to 0.1%). J is TRBJ1-1 and V is TRBV25-1; 8 nucleotides align to TRBD1. The V and J ends lost 8 bases and 5 bases, in that order; junction bases with no gene match: 13. Germline V gene sequence: CDR1 MGHDK, CDR2 SYGVNS. The CDR3 totals 15 residues. The CDR3 spells CASLGAGGLRTEAFF. The CDR3 nucleotides are TGTGCCAGCCTTGGGGCAGGGGGCCTCAGGACTGAAGCTTTCTTT.

By frequency in the sample, this clonotype is large. The DNA for the CDR3 is TGTGCCAGCAGTTACTCGAATAGCGCCGCCTGGGATGAAAAACTGTTTTTT. The encoded protein is CASSYSNSAAWDEKLFF. V is TRBV6-2 or TRBV6-3 and J is TRBJ1-4, with D hard to call. V gave up 0 bases and J gave up 6 bases, with 17 bases separating them. Germline V lookup: CDR1 MNHEY, CDR2 SVGEGT. CDR3 length: 17 residues.

The sample holds a few counts of this clonotype. The V gene is TRBV5-4, the J gene TRBJ2-5, with D hard to call. This CDR3 spans 14 amino acids. Germline loops: CDR1 SGHNT, CDR2 YYREEE (reference sequence). Trimming removed 1 base at V and 1 base at J, with 8 bases between. CDR3 DNA: TGTGCCAGCAGCTTGTTCGGCGGCCAAGAGACCCAGTACTTC. Encoded protein: CASSLFGGQETQYF.

This clonotype is deemed medium-sized (0.01 to 0.1%). The chain carries TRBV11-2 and TRBJ1-1; D unclear. Trimming took 6 bases from V and 3 from J, leaving 11 bases between them. This CDR3 is built from 13 residues. Germline V gene lookup returns CDR1 SGHAT and CDR2 FQNNGV. The CDR3 reads CASRPLRHTEAFF. Written as DNA, the CDR3 is TGTGCCAGCAGGCCTTTGAGACACACTGAAGCTTTCTTT. Drawing the rest from reference TRBV11-2 and TRBJ1-1, the complete variable domain is EAGVAQSPRYKIIEKRQSVAFWCNPISGHATLYWYQQILGQGPKLLIQFQNNGVVDDSQLPKDRFSAERLKGVDSTLKIQPAKLEDSAVYLCASRPLRHTEAFFGQGTRLTVV.

This clonotype is medium-sized within its sample. This chain links TRBV6-6 with TRBJ2-7; a weak D match, TRBD1 (5 bases). This CDR3 comprises 14 residues. Deletions cut 4 bases from V and 2 bases from J, with 12 bases between. Germline V gene lookup returns CDR1 MNHNY and CDR2 SVGAGI (reference sequence). The CDR3 DNA reads as TGTGCCAGCAGTTTTTTCCAGGGCACCTACGAGCAGTACTTC. This encodes CASSFFQGTYEQYF.

By sample fraction, this clonotype is medium-sized (0.01 to 0.1%). The chain has TRBV12-3 or TRBV12-4 and TRBJ2-7; 8 positions match TRBD1. V was clipped by 6 bases and J by 5 bases; unmatched bases: 9. This CDR3 has 14 amino acids. For the CDR3, the DNA is TGTGCCAGCAGCCTTGGACAGGGAGGAAACGAGCAGTACTTC. Its protein is CASSLGQGGNEQYF.

Within the sample, this clonotype is medium-sized (0.01 to 0.1%). The chain uses TRBV19 and TRBJ2-3; tentatively, D is TRBD2 (5 bases). V shed 4 bases and J shed 1 base, with 15 bases lying between them. The CDR3 is 16 residues long. The germline V gene has CDR1 LNHDA and CDR2 SQIVND (reference sequence). The CDR3 region is CASSKGSGRRTDTQYF. The CDR3 DNA reads as TGTGCCAGTAGTAAAGGCAGCGGTAGGCGCACAGATACGCAGTATTTT.

On this clonotype: A much larger clone is a single base away; this may be a read error. This sequence joins TRBV6-2 or TRBV6-3 and TRBJ2-3, with unresolved D. V was clipped by 6 bases and J by 2 bases, with 18 bases between them. Germline CDR1 and CDR2: MNHEY and SVGEGT. This CDR3 comprises 16 residues. CDR3 amino acids: CASRSDLGGNTDTQYF. The CDR3, as DNA: TGTGCCAGCAGGTCCGACCTGGGCGGTAACACAGATACGCAGTATTTT.

Worth noting for this clonotype: This could be a read error, since a much larger clone is one nucleotide away. The J gene is TRBJ1-6, the V gene TRBV3-2. TRBV3-2 is described as a pseudogene. This CDR3 has 14 residues. The DNA of the CDR3 is TGTGCCAGCAGCCACCGACCGAAAAATTCACCCCTCCACTTT. This encodes CASSHRPKNSPLHF.